These 9 T cell receptor beta chains came from one sample sequenced in a study of identical twins. TCRdb redid the calling of the 5' RACE reads with MiXCR, one entry per CDR3 protein. The table includes about 520,000 distinct CDR3 sequences, less than 25% detected once. A further study also used this sample, focusing on T cells expressing NK-cell markers.

The sample was CD4+ T cells sorted from blood. The receptors originated from a woman aged 18-29 years in good health.

The chain combines TRBV6-1 with TRBJ1-2, with 10 bases identical to TRBD1. Germline-derived CDR1 and CDR2 are MNHNS and SASEGT. The CDR3 is 14 residues long. V was pared by 5 bases and J by 5 bases, with 5 bases of the junction left unmatched. The CDR3 spells CASSPGQGWYGYTF. As DNA, the CDR3 is TGTGCCAGCAGTCCGGGACAGGGGTGGTATGGCTACACCTTC.

V is TRBV4-3 and J is TRBJ1-2; D not resolved. V was shortened by 0 bases and J by 2 bases, with 7 bases between the two germline ends. Per germline, CDR1 LGHNA and CDR2 YSLEER. This CDR3 contains 14 residues. In nucleotides, the CDR3 is TGCGCCAGCAGCCAAGATTGGGGAAACTATGGCTACACCTTC. Translating gives CASSQDWGNYGYTF.

This clonotype has at least ten counts. The rearrangement joins TRBV6-5 to TRBJ2-1; a possible D gene is TRBD1 (6 bases). V was pared by 6 bases and J by 10 bases, with 10 bases between. The CDR3 has 11 residues. Per germline, CDR1 MNHEY and CDR2 SVGAGI. CDR3 nucleotides: TGTGCCAGCAGACGTACAGGGGAGCAGTTCTTC. Its protein product is CASRRTGEQFF.

The rearrangement uses TRBV11-1 and TRBJ2-3; 10 bases align to TRBD2. Germline CDR1 and CDR2: SGHAT and FQDESV (reference sequence). The CDR3 spans 16 residues. Trimming took 4 bases from V and 7 from J; bases not matched to a gene: 11. The chain's CDR3 is CASSSGTSVRWNTQYF. DNA of the CDR3: TGTGCCAGCAGCTCCGGGACTAGCGTAAGGTGGAATACGCAGTATTTT.

The chain employs TRBV3-1 and TRBJ2-2, with D possibly matching TRBD2 (5 bases). There are 17 residues in the CDR3. CDR1 and CDR2 (germline): LGHDT, YNNKEL (reference sequence). V shed 3 bases and J shed 6 bases, with 20 bases lying between them. The chain's CDR3 is CASSHRQTSGVAGELFF. Written as DNA, the CDR3 is TGTGCCAGCAGCCACCGCCAGACAAGCGGAGTCGCCGGGGAGCTGTTTTTT.

This clonotype has more than one count but fewer than ten. The V and J genes are TRBV9 and TRBJ2-1, with D possibly TRBD2 on 6 matching bases. The CDR3 consists of 15 residues. The germline V gene has CDR1 SGDLS and CDR2 YYNGEE. Trimming left V 0 bases short and J 3 bases short, with 10 bases between. The CDR3: CASSVGRDNYNEQFF. The CDR3 region has the DNA TGTGCCAGCAGCGTAGGGCGGGATAACTACAATGAGCAGTTCTTC.

The J gene is TRBJ2-1, the V gene TRBV7-6; 10 positions agree with TRBD2. Germline CDR1 is SGHVS and CDR2 is FNYEAQ. With V trimmed by 5 bases and J by 9 bases, 16 bases remained unmatched. This CDR3 has 17 amino acids. The CDR3 protein is CASSPVGSSGGLGEQFF. Written as DNA, the CDR3 is TGTGCCAGCAGCCCAGTTGGGTCTAGCGGGGGTCTCGGTGAGCAGTTCTTC. The full variable domain, completed using reference TRBV7-6 and TRBJ2-1, is GAGVSQSPRYKVTKRGQDVALRCDPISGHVSLYWYRQALGQGPEFLTYFNYEAQQDKSGLPNDRFSAERPEGSISTLTIQRTEQRDSAMYRCASSPVGSSGGLGEQFFGPGTRLTVL.

This clonotype occurred a few times. The chain combines TRBV5-1 with TRBJ2-7; D is uncertain. The CDR3 loop spans 14 amino acids. Germline CDR1 and CDR2: SGHRS and YFSETQ. Trimming left V 2 bases short and J 0 bases short, with 9 bases between. As DNA, the CDR3 is TGCGCCAGCAGCTTTAGGGTCCCCTCCTACGAGCAGTACTTC. Its protein product is CASSFRVPSYEQYF.

J is TRBJ2-4 and V is TRBV20-1, with 10 bases lining up with TRBD1. Germline V gene data show CDR1 as DFQATT and CDR2 as SNEGSKA (reference sequence). V was clipped by 6 bases and J by 6 bases; unmatched bases: 2. This CDR3 contains 12 residues. The CDR3 coding sequence is TGCAGTGCAAGACAGGGGGCAAACATTCAGTACTTC. Translated, it gives CSARQGANIQYF.